This T cell receptor (beta chain) stems from a study of T cells expressing NK-cell markers. Findings and caveats of the study: What remained unclear was the HCMV specificity of expanded NKG2C+ T cell clones.

After re-calling the 5' RACE reads, TCRdb lists one entry per CDR3 protein, DNA absent. Recorded for this sample: 500,000 or so distinct CDR3 sequences. On this clonotype: The antigen remains unidentified.

The source material was blood T cells: a sorted CD56 or NKG2C T cell subset, CD4+ or CD8+ T cells, or bulk PBMC T cells (not recorded which). The TCR sequence derives from a man between 18 and 35 years old in good health.

The CDR3 here is CASSQDRGVDEQFF. The chain is built from TRBV4-3 and TRBJ2-1. This CDR3 region has 14 residues. CDR1 and CDR2 (germline): LGHNA, YSLEER.